This T cell receptor (beta chain) was sequenced during a study of regulatory T cells in long-lasting Graves disease. Study-wide context: More than 5 years of antithyroid drugs with positive TSH receptor antibodies defined persistent Graves' disease.

This clonotype was seen once. Its antigen remains unknown. The germline gene is not matched at one end of the junction; a read error may be the cause. The study's findings and limits: Owing to a sample size that was small, accuracy may have been reduced.

Germline loops: CDR1 LNHNV, CDR2 YYDKDF (reference sequence). The CDR3 covers 17 residues. Stated time point: persistent/refractory GD, antithyroid drugs over 5 years with positive TRAb. Isolated PBMC RNA provided the starting material for the TCR library. Construction of TCR beta libraries relied on iRepertoire HTBI primers and on Arm-PCR targeting CDR3 regions. TCRdb analysed the multiplex PCR reads with MiXCR anew, one entry per CDR3 protein. The sample has about 290,000 distinct CDR3 sequences, more than 20% seen once. V is TRBV15 and J is TRBJ2-3, with D maybe TRBD2 (6 bases). This clonotype originated in a female donor with Graves disease. The sample consisted of peripheral blood mononuclear cells (PBMCs), taken when the disease was refractory, from a patient treated with antithyroid drugs. CDR3 DNA: TGTGCCACCAGCAGAGAAAGGATAGCGGCTCCCACAGATGCGCAGTATTTT. Its protein product is CATSRERIAAPTDAQYF.